This TCR beta chain was identified in a study of cytomegalovirus exposure and HLA in healthy donors. Findings and caveats of the study: In a later analysis, TCR beta V- and J-gene trimming was associated with a missense DCLRE1C variant. Prior analysis indicated that the majority of TCR beta V segments exhibited productivity approximately 87% or approximately 30% of the time. In a later analysis, donors in an Asian-associated ancestry cluster reportedly had fewer N-insertions in productive TCRs than the cohort mean. Specificity of a few CMV-associated chains for CMV antigens was verified in vitro.

The PCR used 60 Vbeta and 13 Jbeta primers. TCRdb's copy holds only in-frame clones and misses some; the assay was immunoSEQ multiplex PCR. Of 150,000 to 200,000 clones listed, roughly 77% are singletons. The CDR3 extends over 15 amino acids. In germline, CDR1 is SGHRS, CDR2 YFSETQ. The V gene lost 4 bases and the J gene lost 5 bases, with 18 bases spanning the gap. Points on this clone: The target antigen is unknown.

The chain is built from TRBV5-1 and TRBJ2-5; tentatively, D is TRBD1 (7 bases). The sample consisted of PBMCs. This TCR derives from a woman aged 40 to 49 in good health and CMV-seropositive. As DNA, the CDR3 is TGCGCCAGCAGCCCAGGGGGAGGCAGCGGGGAGACCCAGTACTTC. Protein sequence: CASSPGGGSGETQYF.